The 26 T cell receptor beta chains below were found in one sample sequenced in a study of technical replicates of blood from a handful of donors (dated by TCRdb to 2016 to 2017). Libraries were prepared through the immunoSEQ multiplex PCR assay. Imported from immuneACCESS, the table was reduced by TCRdb to in-frame sequences with V and J called. These copies leave out some clones; in studies compared against another copy, an unresolved V gene accounts for under half, and the cause of the remainder is not known. This sample lists 85,000 to 100,000 clones; about 95% were detected once. Jointly, the top ten make up roughly 0.2% of the sample. Material: T cells isolated from PBMCs. The source of these receptors is a human donor in good health.

The DNA for the CDR3 is TGTGCCAGCAGTGTCCACAGGGCGGCTGGAAACACCATATATTTT. Encoded protein: CASSVHRAAGNTIYF. This chain links TRBV6-1 with TRBJ1-3; tentatively, D is TRBD1 (6 bases). Germline V gene sequence: CDR1 MNHNS, CDR2 SASEGT. The CDR3 runs to 15 residues. V gave up 4 bases and J gave up 2 bases, with 12 bases separating them.

The chain joins TRBV25-1 to TRBJ2-3; the match to TRBD2 covers 7 bases. The V gene's germline CDR1 is MGHDK and CDR2 SYGVNS. CDR3 size: 14 residues. J was trimmed by 0 bases and V by 5 bases; bases with no gene match: 2. The DNA of the CDR3 is TGTGCCAGCAGTTTACTAGCGAGCACAGATACGCAGTATTTT. It specifies CASSLLASTDTQYF.

CDR3 DNA sequence: TGTGCCAGCAGCCCCCGGACTCCGACTGCAGCCCAGCATTTT. It codes for CASSPRTPTAAQHF. The chain combines TRBV6-5 with TRBJ1-5, with D unclear. The CDR3 contains 14 residues. Germline values: CDR1 MNHEY, CDR2 SVGAGI. Trimming took off 6 bases at V and 11 bases at J, with 20 bases between the two ends.

The J gene is TRBJ2-7, the V gene TRBV18, with 13 nucleotides matching TRBD2. Trimming took 4 bases from V and 4 from J; bases not matched to a gene: 4. The germline CDR1 and CDR2 sequences are KGHSH and LQKENI. The CDR3 contains 15 residues. CDR3 DNA: TGTGCCAGCTCACTCGGACTAGCGGGGGAGTACGAGCAGTACTTC. Amino acids: CASSLGLAGEYEQYF.

The CDR3 spells CASSSVYTDTQYF. As DNA, the CDR3 is TGTGCCAGCAGTTCTGTGTACACAGATACGCAGTATTTT. V is TRBV25-1 and J is TRBJ2-3, with unresolved D. The CDR3 covers 13 residues. The V end lost 5 bases, the J end lost 2 bases, and 8 bases lay between the germline ends. Germline V gene sequence: CDR1 MGHDK, CDR2 SYGVNS.

This sequence joins TRBV5-1 and TRBJ2-7; perhaps TRBD2 as D (6 bases). Per the germline V gene, CDR1 is SGHRS and CDR2 is YFSETQ. This CDR3 spans 16 amino acids. V lost 4 bases, J lost 2 bases, and 19 bases lay in between. CDR3 sequence reads: CASSQDYVRDPYEQYF. CDR3 coding DNA: TGCGCCAGCAGCCAGGACTACGTTCGAGATCCCTACGAGCAGTACTTC. The complete variable domain, with remaining parts taken from reference TRBV5-1 and TRBJ2-7, reads KAGVTQTPRYLIKTRGQQVTLSCSPISGHRSVSWYQQTPGQGLQFLFEYFSETQRNKGNFPGRFSGRQFSNSRSEMNVSTLELGDSALYLCASSQDYVRDPYEQYFGPGTRLTVT.

In the case of this clone: One junction end does not reproduce the germline sequence, and a read error may be involved. This chain links TRBV18 with TRBJ2-1; 10 bases fit TRBD2. The CDR3 sequence is 14 residues long. CDR1 and CDR2 from the germline V gene are KGHSH and LQKENI. CDR3: CASSPRASGGSGVF. CDR3 in DNA: TGTGCCAGCTCACCAAGGGCTAGCGGGGGCTCCGGGGTCTTC.

The V and J genes are TRBV6-4 and TRBJ2-1; 12 bases are shared with TRBD2. The V segment lost 5 bases and the J segment 9 bases; nucleotides outside the gene matches: 8. Germline V gene sequence: CDR1 MRHNA, CDR2 SNTAGT. The CDR3 consists of 15 residues. CDR3 region: CASSLSLAGGGEQFF. CDR3 DNA: TGTGCCAGCAGTCTATCACTAGCGGGGGGTGGTGAGCAGTTCTTC.

This rearrangement joins TRBV2 to TRBJ2-3, with 10 positions matching TRBD1. Germline V gene sequence: CDR1 SNHLY, CDR2 FYNNEI. V shed 6 bases and J 0 bases; nucleotides not matched to a gene: 18. The CDR3 has 20 amino acids. The CDR3 reads CASRGPGQGSGPSSTDTQYF. CDR3 bases: TGTGCCAGCAGGGGACCGGGACAGGGGTCGGGGCCTTCTAGCACAGATACGCAGTATTTT. The variable domain in full, completed from reference TRBV2 and TRBJ2-3, reads EPEVTQTPSHQVTQMGQEVILRCVPISNHLYFYWYRQILGQKVEFLVSFYNNEISEKSEIFDDQFSVERPDGSNFTLKIRSTKLEDSAMYFCASRGPGQGSGPSSTDTQYFGPGTRLTVL.

V usage is TRBV5-1 and J usage is TRBJ2-1, with 8 bases identical to TRBD1. The CDR3 spans 16 residues. After removal of 1 base from V and 5 bases from J, the junction contained 8 bases not matched to a gene. Germline V gene sequence: CDR1 SGHRS, CDR2 YFSETQ. The CDR3 sequence: CASSLSDRGEHNEQFF. CDR3 DNA: TGCGCCAGCAGCTTGAGCGACAGGGGCGAACACAATGAGCAGTTCTTC.

The V gene is TRBV30, the J gene TRBJ2-7, with TRBD1 matching 9 bases. This CDR3 is built from 14 residues. Germline V CDR1 and CDR2: GTSNPN, SVGIG (reference sequence). The CDR3 DNA reads as TGTGCGGGACAGGGAAGGGCTGGCGGCTACGAGCAGTACTTC. Its translation: CAGQGRAGGYEQYF.

V usage is TRBV29-1 and J usage is TRBJ1-2; 11 positions agree with TRBD1. This CDR3 region has 15 residues. With 7 bases clipped from V and 4 bases from J, the junction kept 11 bases outside the gene matches. CDR1 and CDR2 (germline): SQVTM, ANQGSEA. The CDR3 is CSAAGTGGEGYGYTF. DNA for the CDR3: TGCAGCGCGGCAGGGACAGGGGGAGAGGGCTATGGCTACACCTTC.

The chain carries TRBV4-2 and TRBJ2-7; TRBD2 is a possible D gene (6 bases). The CDR3 has 15 amino acids. The germline V and J ends were trimmed by 4 bases and 2 bases, with 15 bases remaining between them. The germline V gene has CDR1 LGHNA and CDR2 YNFKEQ. CDR3 bases: TGTGCCAGCAGCCCGATGGGGGGAAACACCTACGAGCAGTACTTC. Residues: CASSPMGGNTYEQYF.

The chain couples TRBV5-1 to TRBJ2-5, with 10 bases aligning to TRBD1. V shed 5 bases, J shed 2 bases, and the junction held 6 bases outside the gene matches. Germline CDR1 and CDR2: SGHRS and YFSETQ. There are 15 residues in the CDR3. The CDR3 DNA reads TGCGCCAGCAGACCGGGACAGGGGAAACAAGAGACCCAGTACTTC. The encoded protein is CASRPGQGKQETQYF.

The chain links TRBV4-1 to TRBJ2-7, with D uncertain. Trimming took off 1 base at V and 0 bases at J, with 7 bases between the two ends. The CDR3 contains 14 residues. Germline assignment: CDR1 MGHRA and CDR2 YSYEKL. In DNA, the CDR3 is TGCGCCAGCAGCCAAGGGCAGTTCTCCTACGAGCAGTACTTC. It codes for CASSQGQFSYEQYF.

The rearrangement links TRBV7-9 to TRBJ2-6; 10 nucleotides align to TRBD1. Germline lookup yields CDR1 SEHNR and CDR2 FQNEAQ (reference sequence). The CDR3 sequence is 18 residues long. Germline trimming cut 6 bases from V and 1 base from J; bases unmatched to any gene: 9. As DNA, the CDR3 is TGTGCCAGCAGGCCGACAGGGGGCTTTGGTTCTGGGGCCAACGTCCTGACTTTC. This gives the protein CASRPTGGFGSGANVLTF.

This clone came up once. The chain employs TRBV27 and TRBJ2-7; 8 nucleotides match TRBD2. The CDR3 sequence is 13 residues long. After removal of 2 bases from V and 4 bases from J, the junction contained 1 base not matched to a gene. Germline values: CDR1 MNHEY, CDR2 SMNVEV (reference sequence). As DNA, the CDR3 is TGTGCCAGCAGTTTAGGCGGGGGGTACGAGCAGTACTTC. Translated: CASSLGGGYEQYF.

The V gene is TRBV6-1, the J gene TRBJ1-1, with 11 bases fitting TRBD1. V lost 4 bases to trimming and J lost 5 bases; unmatched junction nucleotides: 12. The CDR3 is 17 residues long. CDR1 is MNHNS, CDR2 SASEGT, per germline. CDR3 residues: CASSGSGRTGGRTEAFF. In nucleotides, the CDR3 is TGTGCCAGCAGTGGTTCCGGGCGGACAGGGGGCAGGACTGAAGCTTTCTTT.

In DNA form, the CDR3 reads TGCGCCAGCAGTGACGGCGGGTCCCAAGAGACCCAGTACTTC. Translation gives CASSDGGSQETQYF. The genes are TRBV10-1 and TRBJ2-5, with a tentative D call TRBD2 (5 bases). The germline V gene has CDR1 WNHNN and CDR2 SYGVQD (reference sequence). The CDR3 runs 14 residues. Trimming cost V 3 bases and J 1 base, with 9 bases left between them.

The genes are TRBV4-2 and TRBJ2-7, with D possibly TRBD2 on 5 matching bases. Trimming shortened V by 0 bases and J by 7 bases, and 13 bases separated the two germline ends. Germline assignment: CDR1 LGHNA and CDR2 YNFKEQ. The length of the CDR3 is 14 residues. The chain's CDR3 is CASSQDLREREQYF. The CDR3 nucleotides read TGTGCCAGCAGCCAAGATCTTCGGGAAAGGGAGCAGTACTTC.

The rearrangement uses TRBV28 and TRBJ2-3; D may be TRBD2 (6 bases). Germline V lookup: CDR1 MDHEN, CDR2 SYDVKM. CDR3 length: 17 residues. Trimming removed 10 bases at V and 2 bases at J, with 25 bases between. In nucleotides, the CDR3 is TGTGCCACCAAACAGATTCGGGGGACCTTAATCACAGATACGCAGTATTTT. As protein: CATKQIRGTLITDTQYF.

The chain carries TRBV10-1 and TRBJ2-2; 11 positions match TRBD2. The CDR3 has 14 residues. V lost 6 bases, J lost 3 bases, and 0 bases stayed unmatched. Germline V gene data show CDR1 as WNHNN and CDR2 as SYGVQD (reference sequence). CDR3 in amino acids: CASRGLADTGELFF. Here the CDR3 DNA reads TGCGCCAGCAGGGGACTAGCGGACACCGGGGAGCTGTTTTTT.

This chain connects TRBV19 to TRBJ2-7; D unresolved. The germline V gene encodes CDR1 LNHDA and CDR2 SQIVND (reference sequence). The CDR3 extends over 13 amino acids. V lost 1 base and J 3 bases, leaving 7 bases between the germline ends. The CDR3 sequence is CASSIGVGYEQYF. The CDR3 DNA follows: TGTGCCAGTAGTATAGGCGTCGGCTACGAGCAGTACTTC.

DNA for the CDR3: TGTGCCAGCAGCTCCCGACTAGCGGGGGGGGCTGAGCAGTTCTTC. Translated: CASSSRLAGGAEQFF. This sequence joins TRBV9 and TRBJ2-1; TRBD2 agrees at 14 bases. Germline V gives CDR1 SGDLS, CDR2 YYNGEE. This CDR3 is 15 amino acids long. V gave up 4 bases and J gave up 9 bases; unmatched junction bases: 6.

The chain has TRBV13 and TRBJ1-4, with a tentative D call TRBD1 (6 bases). This CDR3 region has 15 residues. V dropped 5 bases and J dropped 8 bases, with 18 bases sitting between them. Germline V gene sequence: CDR1 PRHDT, CDR2 FYEKMQ (reference sequence). The CDR3 is CASSQLGTSPEKLFF. CDR3 sequence (DNA): TGTGCCAGCAGCCAACTAGGGACATCACCGGAAAAACTGTTTTTT.

V usage is TRBV18 and J usage is TRBJ2-1; TRBD1 is a possible D gene (6 bases). V was shortened by 3 bases and J by 9 bases, with 12 bases between the two germline ends. Germline V gene sequence: CDR1 KGHSH, CDR2 LQKENI. The CDR3 spans 13 residues. CDR3 sequence (DNA): TGTGCCAGCTCACCCCAGGGGAGAGGTGAGCAGTTCTTC. Its translation: CASSPQGRGEQFF.